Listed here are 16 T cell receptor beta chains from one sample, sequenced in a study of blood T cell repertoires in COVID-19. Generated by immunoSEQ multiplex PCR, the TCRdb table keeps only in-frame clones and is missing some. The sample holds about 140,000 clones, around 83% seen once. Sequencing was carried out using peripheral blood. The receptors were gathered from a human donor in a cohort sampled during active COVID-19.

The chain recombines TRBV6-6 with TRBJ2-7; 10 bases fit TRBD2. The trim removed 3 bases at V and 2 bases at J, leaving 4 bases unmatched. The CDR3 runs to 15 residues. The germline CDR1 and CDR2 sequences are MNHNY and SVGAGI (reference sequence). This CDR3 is CASSYEAGGPYEQYF. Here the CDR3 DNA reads TGTGCCAGCAGTTATGAAGCGGGAGGGCCCTACGAGCAGTACTTC.

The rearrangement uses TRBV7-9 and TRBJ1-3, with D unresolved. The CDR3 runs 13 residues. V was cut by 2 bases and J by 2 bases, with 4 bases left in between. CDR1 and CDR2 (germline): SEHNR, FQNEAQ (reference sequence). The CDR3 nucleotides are TGTGCCAGCAGCTTATCCACTGGAAACACCATATATTTT. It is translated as CASSLSTGNTIYF.

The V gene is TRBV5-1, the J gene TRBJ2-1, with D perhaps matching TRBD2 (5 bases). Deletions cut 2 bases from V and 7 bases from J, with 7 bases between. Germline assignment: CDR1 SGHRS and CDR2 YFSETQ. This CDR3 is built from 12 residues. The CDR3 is CASSFQRNEQFF. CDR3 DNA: TGCGCCAGCAGCTTCCAGCGGAATGAGCAGTTCTTC.

The CDR3, as DNA: TGTGCCAGCAGCGCCCGACAGGACATCCAATCCTACGAGCAGTACTTC. Its translation: CASSARQDIQSYEQYF. V is TRBV11-2 and J is TRBJ2-7; possibly TRBD1 for D (6 bases). V lost 5 bases and J 1 base, leaving 18 bases between the germline ends. The CDR3 loop spans 16 amino acids. CDR1 SGHAT and CDR2 FQNNGV come from the germline V gene. The full variable domain, with the rest looked up from reference TRBV11-2 and TRBJ2-7, is EAGVAQSPRYKIIEKRQSVAFWCNPISGHATLYWYQQILGQGPKLLIQFQNNGVVDDSQLPKDRFSAERLKGVDSTLKIQPAKLEDSAVYLCASSARQDIQSYEQYFGPGTRLTVT.

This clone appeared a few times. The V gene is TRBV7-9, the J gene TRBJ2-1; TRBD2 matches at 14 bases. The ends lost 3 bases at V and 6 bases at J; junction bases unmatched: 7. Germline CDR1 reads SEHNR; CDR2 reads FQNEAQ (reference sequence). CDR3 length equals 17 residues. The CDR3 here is CASSLGLAGVSGNEQFF. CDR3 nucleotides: TGTGCCAGCAGCTTGGGACTAGCGGGAGTATCTGGCAATGAGCAGTTCTTC.

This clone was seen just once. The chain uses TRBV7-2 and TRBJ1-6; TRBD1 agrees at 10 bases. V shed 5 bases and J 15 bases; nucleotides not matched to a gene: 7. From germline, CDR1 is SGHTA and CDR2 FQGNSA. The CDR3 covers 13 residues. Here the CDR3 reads CASSPPGTGVLHF. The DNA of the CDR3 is TGTGCCAGCAGCCCACCCGGGACAGGGGTCCTCCACTTT.

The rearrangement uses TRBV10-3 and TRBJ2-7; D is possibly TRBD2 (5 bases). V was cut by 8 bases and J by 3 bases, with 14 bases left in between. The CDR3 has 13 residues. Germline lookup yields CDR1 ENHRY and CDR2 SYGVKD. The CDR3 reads CAISDGLIYEQYF. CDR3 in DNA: TGTGCCATCTCGGATGGACTCATCTACGAGCAGTACTTC.

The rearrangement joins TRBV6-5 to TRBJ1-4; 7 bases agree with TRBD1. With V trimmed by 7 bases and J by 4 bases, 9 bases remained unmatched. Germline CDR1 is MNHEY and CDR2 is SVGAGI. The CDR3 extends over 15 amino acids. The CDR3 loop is CASNPKTGNNEKLFF. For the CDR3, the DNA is TGTGCCAGCAATCCCAAGACAGGGAATAATGAAAAACTGTTTTTT.

The CDR3 coding sequence is TGTGCCACCAGTGACCCGGGACAGGGGGAACTGTTTTTT. This sequence encodes CATSDPGQGELFF. The chain couples TRBV24-1 to TRBJ1-4; 11 bases map to TRBD1. With V trimmed by 4 bases and J by 12 bases, 3 bases remained unmatched. The germline V gene has CDR1 KGHDR and CDR2 SFDVKD. The CDR3 covers 13 residues.

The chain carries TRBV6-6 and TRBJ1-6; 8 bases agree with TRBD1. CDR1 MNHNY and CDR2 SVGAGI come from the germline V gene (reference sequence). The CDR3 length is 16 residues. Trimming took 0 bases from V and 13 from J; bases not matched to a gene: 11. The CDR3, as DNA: TGTGCCAGCAGTTACTCGAAGACAGGGGCCGGTGGGCCCCTCCACTTT. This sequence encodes CASSYSKTGAGGPLHF.

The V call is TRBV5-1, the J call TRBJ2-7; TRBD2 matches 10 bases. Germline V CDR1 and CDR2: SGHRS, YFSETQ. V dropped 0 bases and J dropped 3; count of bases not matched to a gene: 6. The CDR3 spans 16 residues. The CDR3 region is CASSLAISGRGYEQYF. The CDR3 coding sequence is TGCGCCAGCAGCTTGGCCATCAGCGGGAGGGGCTACGAGCAGTACTTC.

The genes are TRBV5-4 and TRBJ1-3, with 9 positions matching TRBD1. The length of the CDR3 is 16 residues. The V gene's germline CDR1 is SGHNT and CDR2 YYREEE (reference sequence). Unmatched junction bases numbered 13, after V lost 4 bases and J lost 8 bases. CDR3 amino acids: CASSPGTGTIMDTIYF. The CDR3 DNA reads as TGTGCCAGCAGCCCCGGGACAGGGACTATTATGGACACCATATATTTT.

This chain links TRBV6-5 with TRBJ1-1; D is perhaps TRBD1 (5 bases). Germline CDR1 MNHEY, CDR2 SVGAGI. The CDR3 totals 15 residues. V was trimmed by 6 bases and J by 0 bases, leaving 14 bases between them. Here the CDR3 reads CASSPQGRLNTEAFF. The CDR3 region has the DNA TGTGCCAGCAGCCCCCAGGGCCGATTGAACACTGAAGCTTTCTTT.

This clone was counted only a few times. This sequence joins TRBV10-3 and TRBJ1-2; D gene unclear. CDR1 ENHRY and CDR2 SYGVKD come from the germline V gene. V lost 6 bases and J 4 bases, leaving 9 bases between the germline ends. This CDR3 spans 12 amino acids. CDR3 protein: CAIRKGLYGYTF. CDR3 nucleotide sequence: TGTGCCATCAGGAAAGGACTCTATGGCTACACCTTC.

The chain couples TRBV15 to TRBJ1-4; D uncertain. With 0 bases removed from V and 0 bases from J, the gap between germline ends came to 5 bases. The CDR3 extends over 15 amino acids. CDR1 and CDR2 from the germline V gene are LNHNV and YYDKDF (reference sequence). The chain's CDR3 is CATSRDSATNEKLFF. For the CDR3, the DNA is TGTGCCACCAGCAGAGATTCGGCAACTAATGAAAAACTGTTTTTT.

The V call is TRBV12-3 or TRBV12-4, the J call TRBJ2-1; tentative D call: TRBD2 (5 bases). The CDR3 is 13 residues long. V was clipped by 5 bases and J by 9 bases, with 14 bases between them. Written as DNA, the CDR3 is TGTGCCAGCAGTCCGGGCCTAGCTGGTGAGCAGTTCTTC. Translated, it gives CASSPGLAGEQFF.